This T cell receptor beta chain was recovered during a study of identical twins. Findings of the study overall: Weaker excess twin sharing was observed in beta out-of-frame sequences.

Carrying unique molecular identifiers, the cDNA also gained a universal primer site through template switching. TCRdb redid the calling of the 5' RACE reads with MiXCR, one entry per CDR3 protein. The sample lists a few hundred thousand distinct CDR3 sequences, approximately 10% occurring once. With respect to this clonotype: Its matching antigen is unknown.

The germline gives CDR1 MGHRA, CDR2 YSYEKL. This CDR3 is built from 17 residues. V trimming: 5 bases; J trimming: 4 bases; junction bases outside the gene matches: 11. The sequence derives from a woman between 45 and 60 years old in good health. Sequences were obtained from naive T cells sorted from blood. This chain uses TRBV4-1 with TRBJ2-1; 10 nucleotides line up with TRBD2. Here the CDR3 reads CASSTTGTSVWYNEQFF. The CDR3 nucleotides read TGCGCCAGCAGCACAACCGGGACTAGCGTTTGGTACAATGAGCAGTTCTTC.